This record covers a single T cell receptor beta chain. The target antigen is unknown. This sample stems from a study of long-term antiretroviral therapy in people with HIV. Overall study: The 2015 recommendation for immediate ART came about a decade after the earliest samples. General observations from the study: Controls showed broader CDR3 length ranges than did the HIV repertoires. Neither ART adherence, viral resistance nor therapy changes were documented.

With survey level as its setting, the immunoSEQ assay was v3.0. The protocol was immunoSEQ multiplex PCR, while the TCRdb copy is restricted to in-frame clones and leaves out a portion. The sample consists of some 45,000 clones, around 86% of them appearing once. V dropped 4 bases and J dropped 3; count of bases not matched to a gene: 4. CDR1 and CDR2 from the germline V gene are SGHNT and YYREEE (reference sequence). This CDR3 contains 13 residues. The source was unsorted PBMCs, collected 0.1 years before starting antiretroviral therapy. The rearrangement links TRBV5-4 to TRBJ2-7, with 7 nucleotides matching TRBD1. This receptor was identified in a woman in her 50s with HIV. CDR3 sequence reads: CASSAGTDYEQYF. The CDR3 DNA follows: TGTGCCAGCAGCGCCGGGACAGACTACGAGCAGTACTTC.